The 26 T cell receptor beta chains below were found in one sample sequenced in a study of blood T cell repertoires in COVID-19. Profiling relied on immunoSEQ multiplex PCR, and the TCRdb table lists in-frame clones only, not all of them. Counted here are 180,000 or so clones, less than 85% occurring once; the ten biggest clones make up about 13%. The sequencing sample was made of peripheral blood. These receptors were taken from a man aged 50-60 years who had recovered from COVID-19.

The chain joins TRBV7-9 to TRBJ1-5, with unresolved D. The CDR3 is 14 amino acids. Germline V gives CDR1 SEHNR, CDR2 FQNEAQ (reference sequence). Deletions cut 4 bases from V and 0 bases from J, with 7 bases between. The DNA of the CDR3 is TGTGCCAGCAGCTCGACAACTAGCAATCAGCCCCAGCATTTT. Amino acid sequence: CASSSTTSNQPQHF.

This rearrangement joins TRBV9 to TRBJ2-2; a possible D gene is TRBD2 (6 bases). This CDR3 contains 16 residues. Germline CDR1 is SGDLS and CDR2 is YYNGEE. The V and J ends lost 0 bases and 1 base respectively, with 10 bases between them. Here the CDR3 reads CASSVDGGWNTGELFF. The CDR3 DNA reads TGTGCCAGCAGCGTAGATGGGGGGTGGAACACCGGGGAGCTGTTTTTT.

This clone has a single count. The CDR3 DNA follows: TGTGCCAGCAGTCCGAGGACAGGGAGGGGACTAGCGGGAGCGGCTGGGGCCAACGTCCTGACTTTC. It codes for CASSPRTGRGLAGAAGANVLTF. The chain employs TRBV27 and TRBJ2-6; 14 bases fit TRBD2. Per the germline V gene, CDR1 is MNHEY and CDR2 is SMNVEV (reference sequence). Unmatched junction bases numbered 17, after V lost 5 bases and J lost 2 bases. CDR3 length equals 22 residues.

In this sample, this clone turned up many times. V gene TRBV27 combines with J gene TRBJ2-3; 7 bases are a match to TRBD2. Unmatched junction bases numbered 7, after V lost 7 bases and J lost 0 bases. This CDR3 contains 15 residues. Germline V CDR1 and CDR2: MNHEY, SMNVEV (reference sequence). CDR3 bases: TGTGCCAGCACCGACCATAGCGGGAGCACAGATACGCAGTATTTT. Amino acid sequence: CASTDHSGSTDTQYF.

This rearrangement joins TRBV11-2 to TRBJ2-5; 9 bases line up with TRBD1. Germline CDR1 is SGHAT and CDR2 is FQNNGV. The CDR3 has 16 amino acids. After removal of 1 base from V and 5 bases from J, the junction contained 8 bases not matched to a gene. Here the CDR3 DNA reads TGTGCCAGCAGCTTAGTAACCGGGACAGGGTGGGAGACCCAGTACTTC. It translates to CASSLVTGTGWETQYF.

This rearrangement joins TRBV30 to TRBJ1-2; D not resolved. Trimming removed 2 bases at V and 4 bases at J, with 8 bases between. Germline lookup yields CDR1 GTSNPN and CDR2 SVGIG (reference sequence). CDR3 length: 12 residues. The CDR3 protein is CAWSLTVYGYTF. The CDR3 DNA reads TGTGCCTGGAGTCTCACGGTCTATGGCTACACCTTC.

V and J are TRBV13 and TRBJ2-7; 9 bases line up with TRBD1. The CDR3 extends over 18 amino acids. Trimming cost V 6 bases and J 4 bases; bases outside gene matches: 19. Looked up from germline, CDR1 is PRHDT and CDR2 is FYEKMQ (reference sequence). The CDR3 region is CASSPNPRDRAGGYEQYF. Here the CDR3 DNA reads TGTGCCAGCAGTCCAAACCCCCGGGACAGGGCCGGAGGGTACGAGCAGTACTTC.

The chain is built from TRBV19 and TRBJ2-7; D is perhaps TRBD2 (7 bases). This CDR3 has 14 amino acids. Trimming took off 3 bases at V and 1 base at J, with 10 bases between the two ends. CDR1 is LNHDA, CDR2 SQIVND, per germline (reference sequence). CDR3 DNA sequence: TGTGCCAGTAGTATCGGGGGGCTATCCTACGAGCAGTACTTC. It encodes CASSIGGLSYEQYF. The full variable domain, its missing parts supplied by reference TRBV19 and TRBJ2-7, is DGGITQSPKYLFRKEGQNVTLSCEQNLNHDAMYWYRQDPGQGLRLIYYSQIVNDFQKGDIAEGYSVSREKKESFPLTVTSAQKNPTAFYLCASSIGGLSYEQYFGPGTRLTVT.

The V and J genes are TRBV29-1 and TRBJ1-1; D is uncertain. This CDR3 has 10 residues. Germline values: CDR1 SQVTM, CDR2 ANQGSEA. V was shortened by 7 bases and J by 1 base, with 4 bases between the two germline ends. CDR3 loop: CSGANTEAFF. The DNA for the CDR3 is TGCAGCGGCGCGAACACTGAAGCTTTCTTT. The whole variable domain, remainder taken from reference TRBV29-1 and TRBJ1-1, is SAVISQKPSRDICQRGTSLTIQCQVDSQVTMMFWYRQQPGQSLTLIATANQGSEATYESGFVIDKFPISRPNLTFSTLTVSNMSPEDSSIYLCSGANTEAFFGQGTRLTVV.

This clone was found once. The chain carries TRBV10-3 and TRBJ2-1, with TRBD2 matching 7 bases. Germline CDR1 reads ENHRY; CDR2 reads SYGVKD. V shed 9 bases and J 5 bases; nucleotides not matched to a gene: 10. The CDR3 runs 14 residues. CDR3 loop: CAIEAGFSDNEQFF. DNA of the CDR3: TGTGCCATTGAAGCGGGATTTAGCGACAATGAGCAGTTCTTC.

V and J are TRBV28 and TRBJ2-2; TRBD1 matches at 9 bases. The CDR3 has 15 amino acids. Trimming took 6 bases from V and 5 from J; bases not matched to a gene: 7. Per germline, CDR1 MDHEN and CDR2 SYDVKM. For the CDR3, the DNA is TGTGCCAGCAGCCTAACGGGACAGGGAACCGGGGAGCTGTTTTTT. This codes for CASSLTGQGTGELFF.

This chain links TRBV28 with TRBJ1-2; D ambiguous. This CDR3 contains 13 residues. Germline values: CDR1 MDHEN, CDR2 SYDVKM. The chain's CDR3 is CGTATSKLYGYTF. DNA for the CDR3: TGTGGAACCGCCACTTCGAAGCTCTATGGCTACACCTTC.

This chain joins TRBV7-8 and TRBJ2-5; a weak D match, TRBD1 (7 bases). V lost 8 bases and J lost 1, with 11 bases in between. Germline CDR1 reads SGHVS; CDR2 reads FQNEAQ. The CDR3 loop spans 13 amino acids. CDR3 residues: CASGGTAQETQYF. DNA for the CDR3: TGTGCCAGCGGCGGGACAGCCCAAGAGACCCAGTACTTC.

The gene calls are TRBV7-3 and TRBJ2-5; 9 nucleotides match TRBD1. The CDR3 consists of 15 residues. Germline V gene lookup returns CDR1 SGHTA and CDR2 FQGTGA. Trimming removed 6 bases from V and 2 bases from J; junction bases left unmatched: 7. CDR3 residues: CASSHDGTGQETQYF. The CDR3 DNA follows: TGTGCCAGCAGTCATGATGGGACAGGGCAAGAGACCCAGTACTTC. The full variable domain, completed using reference TRBV7-3 and TRBJ2-5, is GAGVSQTPSNKVTEKGKYVELRCDPISGHTALYWYRQSLGQGPEFLIYFQGTGAADDSGLPNDRFFAVRPEGSVSTLKIQRTERGDSAVYLCASSHDGTGQETQYFGPGTRLLVL.

CDR3 in amino acids: CASSSTGTGNTIYF. The CDR3 nucleotides read TGCGCCAGCAGCTCCACAGGGACTGGAAACACCATATATTTT. The chain joins TRBV5-1 to TRBJ1-3; D is perhaps TRBD1 (6 bases). Germline lookup yields CDR1 SGHRS and CDR2 YFSETQ. The CDR3 sequence is 14 residues long. Trimming took off 3 bases at V and 2 bases at J, with 9 bases between the two ends.

The rearrangement links TRBV7-2 to TRBJ2-3; 10 bases are a match to TRBD2. CDR1 and CDR2 from the germline V gene are SGHTA and FQGNSA. This CDR3 region has 16 residues. V shed 4 bases, J shed 1 base, and the junction held 5 bases outside the gene matches. The CDR3 loop is CASSSTLAGGTDTQYF. The CDR3 DNA is TGTGCCAGCAGCTCTACCCTAGCGGGGGGCACAGATACGCAGTATTTT. The whole variable domain, filled in from reference TRBV7-2 and TRBJ2-3, reads GAGVSQSPSNKVTEKGKDVELRCDPISGHTALYWYRQSLGQGLEFLIYFQGNSAPDKSGLPSDRFSAERTGGSVSTLTIQRTQQEDSAVYLCASSSTLAGGTDTQYFGPGTRLTVL.

The chain uses TRBV28 and TRBJ2-7, with 11 bases fitting TRBD2. V lost 6 bases to trimming and J lost 3 bases; unmatched junction nucleotides: 4. The CDR3 is 14 amino acids. Per germline, CDR1 MDHEN and CDR2 SYDVKM. CDR3 in DNA: TGTGCCAGCAGGCTAGCGGGAGGAGTCTACGAGCAGTACTTC. Amino acids: CASRLAGGVYEQYF.

The table lists this clone with a few counts. The J gene is TRBJ1-1, the V gene TRBV4-1; D is perhaps TRBD1 (6 bases). CDR1 and CDR2 (germline): MGHRA, YSYEKL. The CDR3 length is 19 residues. Trimming took off 0 bases at V and 0 bases at J, with 20 bases between the two ends. CDR3 loop: CASSQDSMRTALMNTEAFF. CDR3 DNA: TGCGCCAGCAGCCAAGATAGCATGCGGACAGCACTTATGAACACTGAAGCTTTCTTT.

Remarks on this clone: The same CDR3 can be traced to other DNA sequences in this sample. The chain has TRBV6-5 and TRBJ2-7; 9 bases fit TRBD1. Germline assignment: CDR1 MNHEY and CDR2 SVGAGI. This CDR3 is 13 amino acids long. Germline trimming cut 8 bases from V and 1 base from J; bases unmatched to any gene: 3. DNA of the CDR3: TGTGCCAGCCGGGGGACAGGGTCCTACGAGCAGTACTTC. Protein sequence: CASRGTGSYEQYF.

The chain uses TRBV6-5 and TRBJ2-1; tentative D call: TRBD2 (6 bases). Germline assignment: CDR1 MNHEY and CDR2 SVGAGI. V was clipped by 5 bases and J by 6 bases, with 14 bases between them. The CDR3 loop spans 14 amino acids. For the CDR3, the DNA is TGTGCCAGCAGTACGGAGGGAATAAGCAATGAGCAGTTCTTC. It yields the protein CASSTEGISNEQFF.

The V and J genes are TRBV6-1 and TRBJ2-3; TRBD2 aligns across 16 bases. In germline, CDR1 is MNHNS, CDR2 SASEGT. The trim removed 3 bases at V and 3 bases at J, leaving 12 bases unmatched. This CDR3 region has 20 residues. DNA for the CDR3: TGTGCCAGCAGTGATTTTGCCGGGACTAGCGGGAGGGCCAGGACAGATACGCAGTATTTT. This sequence encodes CASSDFAGTSGRARTDTQYF.

The chain uses TRBV6-5 and TRBJ1-1; the D is unclear. The CDR3 extends over 13 amino acids. The ends were cut back, 5 bases at V and 3 bases at J, with 10 bases in the middle. Germline V gives CDR1 MNHEY, CDR2 SVGAGI. The CDR3 sequence: CASSPNGDTEAFF. The CDR3 bases are TGTGCCAGCAGTCCAAACGGGGACACTGAAGCTTTCTTT.

V is TRBV5-4 and J is TRBJ2-7; TRBD1 aligns across 8 bases. Trimming took 3 bases from V and 6 from J; bases not matched to a gene: 8. Germline CDR1 reads SGHNT; CDR2 reads YYREEE (reference sequence). The CDR3 contains 14 residues. CDR3 region: CASSSTGTGPEQYF. The DNA of the CDR3 is TGTGCCAGCAGCTCGACCGGGACAGGCCCCGAGCAGTACTTC.

This clone was seen once. This chain connects TRBV11-3 to TRBJ2-1; TRBD2 matches 9 bases. V trimming: 5 bases; J trimming: 9 bases; junction bases outside the gene matches: 5. Germline V gives CDR1 SGHNT, CDR2 YENEEA. This CDR3 comprises 13 residues. This CDR3 reads CASSERREGEQFF. The CDR3 DNA sequence: TGTGCCAGCAGCGAAAGGCGGGAGGGTGAGCAGTTCTTC.

The CDR3 coding sequence is TGTGCCAGCAGCTTAGCCCCTCCGGACAGGGGTACAGATACGCAGTATTTT. Encoded protein: CASSLAPPDRGTDTQYF. The V gene is TRBV7-6, the J gene TRBJ2-3, with 9 bases aligning to TRBD1. V gave up 0 bases and J gave up 3 bases; unmatched junction bases: 7. The CDR3 extends over 17 amino acids. Germline CDR1 SGHVS, CDR2 FNYEAQ.

The chain is built from TRBV10-3 and TRBJ2-7, with D possibly being TRBD2 (6 bases). Germline CDR1 reads ENHRY; CDR2 reads SYGVKD. The V gene lost 2 bases and the J gene lost 1 base, with 21 bases spanning the gap. The CDR3 loop spans 18 amino acids. The CDR3, as DNA: TGTGCCATCAGTGAGGGCCTTGAGGGGCTAGCGTATTCCTACGAGCAGTACTTC. Its translation is CAISEGLEGLAYSYEQYF.